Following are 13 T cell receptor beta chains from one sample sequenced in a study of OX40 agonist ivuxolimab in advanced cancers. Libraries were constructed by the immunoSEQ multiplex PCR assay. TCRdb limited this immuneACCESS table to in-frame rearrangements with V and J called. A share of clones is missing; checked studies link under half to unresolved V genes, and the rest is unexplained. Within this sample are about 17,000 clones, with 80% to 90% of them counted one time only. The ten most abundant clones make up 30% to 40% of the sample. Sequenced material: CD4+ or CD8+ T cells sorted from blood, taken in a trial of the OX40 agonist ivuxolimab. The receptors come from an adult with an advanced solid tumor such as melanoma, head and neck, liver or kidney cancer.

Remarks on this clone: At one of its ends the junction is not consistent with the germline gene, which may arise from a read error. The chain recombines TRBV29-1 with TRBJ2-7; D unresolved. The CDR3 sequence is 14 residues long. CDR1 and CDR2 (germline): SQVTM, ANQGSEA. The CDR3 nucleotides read TGCAGCGCTGAAAACAGCGAAGGAACCTACGAGCAGTACTTC. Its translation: CSAENSEGTYEQYF.

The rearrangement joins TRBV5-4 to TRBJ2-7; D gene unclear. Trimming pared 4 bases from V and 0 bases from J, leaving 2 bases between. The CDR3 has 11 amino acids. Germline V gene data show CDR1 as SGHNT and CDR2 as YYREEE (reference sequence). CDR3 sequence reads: CASSDSYEQYF. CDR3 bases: TGTGCCAGCAGCGACTCCTACGAGCAGTACTTC.

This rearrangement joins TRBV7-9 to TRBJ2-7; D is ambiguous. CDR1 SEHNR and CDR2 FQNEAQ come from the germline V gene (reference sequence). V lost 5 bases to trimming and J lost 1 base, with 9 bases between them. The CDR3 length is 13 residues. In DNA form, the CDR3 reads TGTGCCAGCAGCCTTTCAGGTTCCTACGAGCAGTACTTC. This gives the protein CASSLSGSYEQYF.

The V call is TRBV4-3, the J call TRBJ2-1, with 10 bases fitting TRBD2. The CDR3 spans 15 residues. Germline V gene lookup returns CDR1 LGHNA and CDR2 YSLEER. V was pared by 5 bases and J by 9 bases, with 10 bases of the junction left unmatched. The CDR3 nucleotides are TGCGCCAGCAGCACACTAGCGGGGTCATCCGGTGAGCAGTTCTTC. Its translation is CASSTLAGSSGEQFF.

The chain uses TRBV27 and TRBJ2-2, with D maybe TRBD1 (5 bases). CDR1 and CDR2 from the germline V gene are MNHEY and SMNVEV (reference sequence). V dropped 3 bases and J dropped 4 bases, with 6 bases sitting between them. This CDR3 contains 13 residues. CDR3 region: CASSFQGTGELFF. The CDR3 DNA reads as TGTGCCAGCAGTTTCCAGGGCACCGGGGAGCTGTTTTTT.

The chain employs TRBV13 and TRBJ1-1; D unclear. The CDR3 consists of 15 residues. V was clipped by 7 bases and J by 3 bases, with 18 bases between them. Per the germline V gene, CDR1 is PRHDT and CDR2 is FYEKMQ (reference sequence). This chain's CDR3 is CASINPSGVYTEAFF. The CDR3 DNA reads TGTGCCAGCATCAACCCGTCCGGGGTCTACACTGAAGCTTTCTTT.

The DNA for the CDR3 is TGTGCCAGCAGTGTTTCTGCAGGGCTAGGTGGAGAGACCCAGTACTTC. Protein: CASSVSAGLGGETQYF. This chain links TRBV6-1 with TRBJ2-5; D possibly corresponds to TRBD1 (5 bases). This CDR3 comprises 16 residues. Germline V CDR1 and CDR2: MNHNS, SASEGT. V was shortened by 4 bases and J by 4 bases, with 19 bases between the two germline ends.

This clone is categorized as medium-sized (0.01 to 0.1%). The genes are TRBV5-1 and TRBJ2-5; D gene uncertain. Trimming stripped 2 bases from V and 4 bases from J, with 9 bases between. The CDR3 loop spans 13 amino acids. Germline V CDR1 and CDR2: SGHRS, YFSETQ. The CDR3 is CASSFRETETQYF. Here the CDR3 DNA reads TGCGCCAGCAGCTTTAGGGAAACAGAGACCCAGTACTTC. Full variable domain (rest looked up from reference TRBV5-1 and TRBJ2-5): KAGVTQTPRYLIKTRGQQVTLSCSPISGHRSVSWYQQTPGQGLQFLFEYFSETQRNKGNFPGRFSGRQFSNSRSEMNVSTLELGDSALYLCASSFRETETQYFGPGTRLLVL.

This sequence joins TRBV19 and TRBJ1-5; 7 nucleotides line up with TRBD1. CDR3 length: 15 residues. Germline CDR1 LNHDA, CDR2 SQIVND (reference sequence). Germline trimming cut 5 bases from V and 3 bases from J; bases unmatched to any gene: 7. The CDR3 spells CASSPRDSSNQPQHF. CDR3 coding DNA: TGTGCCAGTAGTCCACGGGACAGCTCCAATCAGCCCCAGCATTTT.

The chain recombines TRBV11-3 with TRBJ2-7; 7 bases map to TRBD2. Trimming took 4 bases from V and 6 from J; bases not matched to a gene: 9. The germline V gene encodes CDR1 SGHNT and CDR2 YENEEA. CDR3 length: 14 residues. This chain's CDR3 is CASSSIAGVSEQYF. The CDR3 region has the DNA TGTGCCAGCAGCTCGATAGCGGGCGTCTCCGAGCAGTACTTC. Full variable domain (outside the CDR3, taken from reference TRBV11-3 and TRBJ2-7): EAGVVQSPRYKIIEKKQPVAFWCNPISGHNTLYWYLQNLGQGPELLIRYENEEAVDDSQLPKDRFSAERLKGVDSTLKIQPAELGDSAVYLCASSSIAGVSEQYFGPGTRLTVT.

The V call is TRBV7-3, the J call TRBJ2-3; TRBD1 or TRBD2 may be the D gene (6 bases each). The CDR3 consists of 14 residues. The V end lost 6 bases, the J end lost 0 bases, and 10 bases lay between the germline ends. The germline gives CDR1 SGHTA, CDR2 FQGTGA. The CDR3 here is CASSTGTSTDTQYF. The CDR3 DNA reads TGTGCCAGCAGTACAGGGACTAGCACAGATACGCAGTATTTT.

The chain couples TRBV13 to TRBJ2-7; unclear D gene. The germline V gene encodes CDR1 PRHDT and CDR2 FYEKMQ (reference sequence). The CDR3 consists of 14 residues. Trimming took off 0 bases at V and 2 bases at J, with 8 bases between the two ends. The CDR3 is CASSLGPRTYEQYF. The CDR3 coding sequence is TGTGCCAGCAGCTTAGGCCCCAGGACCTACGAGCAGTACTTC.

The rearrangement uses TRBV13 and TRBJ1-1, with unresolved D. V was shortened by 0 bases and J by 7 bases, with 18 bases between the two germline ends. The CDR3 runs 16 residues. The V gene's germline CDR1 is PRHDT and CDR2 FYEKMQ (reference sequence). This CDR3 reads CASSLGPGSLVGEAFF. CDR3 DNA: TGTGCCAGCAGCTTAGGCCCAGGATCACTGGTGGGTGAAGCTTTCTTT.